What follows is one T cell receptor beta chain and its context. This entry comes from a study of blood T cell repertoires in COVID-19. The CDR3 has 17 residues. Germline values: CDR1 LGHNT, CDR2 FRNRAP. V shed 3 bases and J shed 3 bases, with 15 bases lying between them. The assay was immunoSEQ multiplex PCR, and TCRdb's table has in-frame clones only and misses some. In the table there are some 340,000 clones, roughly four fifths of which are singletons. The sequencing input was PBMCs or T cells enriched from blood (not recorded which). The chain is built from TRBV12-5 and TRBJ2-6; D might be TRBD1 (5 bases). This receptor was identified in a woman between 50 and 59 years old who had recovered from COVID-19. The CDR3 spells CASGFPGWLGGANVLTF. CDR3 sequence (DNA): TGTGCTAGTGGTTTCCCAGGGTGGTTAGGTGGGGCCAACGTCCTGACTTTC.